This TCR beta chain was found in a study of T cell repertoires in cytomegalovirus infection. About the study: In the study, CMV epitopes included recently identified HLA-C-restricted and well-studied HLA-B-restricted ones.

Concerning this clonotype itself: No antigen is known for it.

Germline assignment: CDR1 WSHSY and CDR2 SAAADI. The CDR3 consists of 24 residues. Germline trimming cut 4 bases from V and 5 bases from J; bases unmatched to any gene: 32. TCRdb re-derived calls from the reads in MiXCR, one entry per CDR3 protein. Of roughly 920,000 distinct CDR3 sequences in the sample, around 29% were seen once. General study findings and limits: Cumulative public TCR beta family frequency identified carriers of CMV plus the relevant HLA. HLA-C-restricted CMV clonotypes gave the most frequent clonotype in two of eight donors.

The sequence was collected from a human donor in good health (CMV status not recorded). Some clones in this sample may be carry-over from other donors' samples. This material consisted of cultured CD8+ T cells from PBMCs, taken from culture after CMV antigen stimulation. J is TRBJ2-1 and V is TRBV10-2; TRBD2 matches 10 bases. The chain's CDR3 is CASSVLDGTQRGPSGGMNNNEQFF. The CDR3 DNA reads TGCGCCAGCAGTGTGCTCGACGGGACTCAAAGGGGTCCTAGCGGGGGAATGAACAACAATGAGCAGTTCTTC.